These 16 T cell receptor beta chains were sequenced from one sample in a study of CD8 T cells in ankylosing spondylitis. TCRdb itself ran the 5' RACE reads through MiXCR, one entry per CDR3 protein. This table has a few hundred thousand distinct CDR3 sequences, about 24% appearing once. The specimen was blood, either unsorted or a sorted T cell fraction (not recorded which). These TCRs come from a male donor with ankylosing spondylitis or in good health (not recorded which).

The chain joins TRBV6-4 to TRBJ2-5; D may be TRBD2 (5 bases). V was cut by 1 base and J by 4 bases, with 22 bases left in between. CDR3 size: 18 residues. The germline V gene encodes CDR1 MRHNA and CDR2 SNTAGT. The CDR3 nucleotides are TGTGCCAGCAGTGACTTGCCTCATGTGCGGGTATGGGGAGAGACCCAGTACTTC. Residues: CASSDLPHVRVWGETQYF.

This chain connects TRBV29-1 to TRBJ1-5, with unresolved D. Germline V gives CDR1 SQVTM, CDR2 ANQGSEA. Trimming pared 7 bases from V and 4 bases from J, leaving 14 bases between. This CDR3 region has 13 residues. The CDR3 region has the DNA TGCAGCGCCCGGACGGACGGGAATCAGCCCCAGCATTTT. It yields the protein CSARTDGNQPQHF.

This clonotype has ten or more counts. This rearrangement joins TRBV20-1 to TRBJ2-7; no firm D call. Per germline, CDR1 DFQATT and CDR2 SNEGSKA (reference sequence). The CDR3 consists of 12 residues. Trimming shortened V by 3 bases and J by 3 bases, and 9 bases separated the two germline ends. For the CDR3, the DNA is TGCAGTGCTAGTCCCAGTTTCTACGAGCAGTACTTC. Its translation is CSASPSFYEQYF.

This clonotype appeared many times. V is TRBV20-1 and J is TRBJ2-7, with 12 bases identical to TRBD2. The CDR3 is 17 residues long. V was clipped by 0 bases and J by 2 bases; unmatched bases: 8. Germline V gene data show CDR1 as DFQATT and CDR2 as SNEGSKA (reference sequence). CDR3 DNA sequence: TGCAGTGCTAGAGATCTGCTAGCGGGGGGGATCGCCTACGAGCAGTACTTC. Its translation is CSARDLLAGGIAYEQYF.

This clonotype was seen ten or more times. Here the CDR3 DNA reads TGCAGTGCTAGTTTCGCAGGGGTAGGAGAGACCCAGTACTTC. It is translated as CSASFAGVGETQYF. The chain uses TRBV20-1 and TRBJ2-5, with a possible D match to TRBD1 (6 bases). This CDR3 contains 14 residues. Germline lookup yields CDR1 DFQATT and CDR2 SNEGSKA (reference sequence). V was trimmed by 3 bases and J by 4 bases, leaving 15 bases between them.

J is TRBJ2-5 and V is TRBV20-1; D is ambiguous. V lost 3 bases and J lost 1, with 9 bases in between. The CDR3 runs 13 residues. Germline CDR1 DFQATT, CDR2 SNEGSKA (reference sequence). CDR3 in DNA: TGCAGTGCTAGTTCCCACAGCCAAGAGACCCAGTACTTC. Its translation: CSASSHSQETQYF.

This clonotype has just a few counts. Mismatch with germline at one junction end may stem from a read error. The CDR3 is CASSRDSWADTQYF. CDR3 in DNA: TGTGCTAGCAGCCGGGACAGCTGGGCAGATACGCAGTATTTT. The gene calls are TRBV7-7 and TRBJ2-3, with TRBD1 matching over 7 bases. The CDR3 spans 14 residues. CDR1 is SSHAT, CDR2 FNYEAQ, per germline (reference sequence).

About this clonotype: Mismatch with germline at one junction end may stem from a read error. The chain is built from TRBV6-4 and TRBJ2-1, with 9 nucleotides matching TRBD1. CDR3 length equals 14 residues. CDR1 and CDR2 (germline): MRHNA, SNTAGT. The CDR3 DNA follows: TGTGCCTGCAGTGAGGGACAGGGTAGTAATGAGCAGTTCTTC. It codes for CACSEGQGSNEQFF.

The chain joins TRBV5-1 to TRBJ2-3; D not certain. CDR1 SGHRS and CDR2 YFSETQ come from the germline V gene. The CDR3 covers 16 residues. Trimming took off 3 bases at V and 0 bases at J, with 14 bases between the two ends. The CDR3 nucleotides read TGCGCCAGCAGCTATTACATCCAGTCTAGCACAGATACGCAGTATTTT. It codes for CASSYYIQSSTDTQYF.

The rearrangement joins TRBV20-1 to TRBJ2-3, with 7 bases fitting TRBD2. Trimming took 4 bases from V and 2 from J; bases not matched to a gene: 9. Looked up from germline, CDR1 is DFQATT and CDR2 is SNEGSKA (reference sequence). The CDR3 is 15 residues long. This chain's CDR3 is CSAKDSGGDTDTQYF. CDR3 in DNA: TGCAGTGCTAAAGATAGTGGGGGGGACACAGATACGCAGTATTTT.

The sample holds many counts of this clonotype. CDR3 DNA: TGTGCCAGCACCCGAAGCGGGTTGGGGACCGTCTATGGCTACACCTTC. Translated, it gives CASTRSGLGTVYGYTF. The chain joins TRBV12-3 or TRBV12-4 to TRBJ1-2; D is perhaps TRBD1 (5 bases). The CDR3 loop spans 16 amino acids. V gave up 7 bases and J gave up 4 bases, with 22 bases separating them.

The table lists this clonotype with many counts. The CDR3 sequence is CASSPGSDTQYF. The CDR3 region has the DNA TGCGCCAGCAGCCCAGGGTCAGATACGCAGTATTTT. This chain links TRBV5-1 with TRBJ2-3, with a tentative D call TRBD1 (5 bases). Trimming removed 4 bases from V and 4 bases from J, with 7 bases in between. Per germline, CDR1 SGHRS and CDR2 YFSETQ. This CDR3 region has 12 residues. Based on the CDR3 plus reference TRBV5-1 and TRBJ2-3, the full variable domain is KAGVTQTPRYLIKTRGQQVTLSCSPISGHRSVSWYQQTPGQGLQFLFEYFSETQRNKGNFPGRFSGRQFSNSRSEMNVSTLELGDSALYLCASSPGSDTQYFGPGTRLTVL.

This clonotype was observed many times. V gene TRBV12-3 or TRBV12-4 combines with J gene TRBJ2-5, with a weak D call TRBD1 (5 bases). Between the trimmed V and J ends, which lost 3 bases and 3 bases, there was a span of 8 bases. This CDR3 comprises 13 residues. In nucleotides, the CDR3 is TGTGCCAGCAGTTTGGGGCGTAAAGAGACCCAGTACTTC. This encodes CASSLGRKETQYF.

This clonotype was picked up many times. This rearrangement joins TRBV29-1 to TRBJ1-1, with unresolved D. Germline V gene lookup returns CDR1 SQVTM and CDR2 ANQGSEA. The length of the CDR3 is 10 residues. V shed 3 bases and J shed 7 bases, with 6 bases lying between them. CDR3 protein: CSVDLDEAFF. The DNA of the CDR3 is TGCAGCGTTGATCTCGATGAAGCTTTCTTT.

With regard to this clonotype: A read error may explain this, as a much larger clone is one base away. CDR3 nucleotide sequence: TGTGCCAGCAGTCTTTCGGGCTGGCAGCGCTACACCTTC. Translating it yields CASSLSGWQRYTF. This chain joins TRBV12-3 or TRBV12-4 and TRBJ1-2; D gene ambiguous. The CDR3 length is 13 residues. The ends were cut back, 5 bases at V and 9 bases at J, with 16 bases in the middle.

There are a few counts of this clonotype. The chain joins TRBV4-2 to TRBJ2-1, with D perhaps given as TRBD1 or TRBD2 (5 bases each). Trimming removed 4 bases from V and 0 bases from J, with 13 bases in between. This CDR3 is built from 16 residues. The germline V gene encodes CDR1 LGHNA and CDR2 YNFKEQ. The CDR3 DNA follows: TGTGCCAGCAGCCTAGGGACGGAGAGCTCCTACAATGAGCAGTTCTTC. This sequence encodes CASSLGTESSYNEQFF.